The rows below give T cell receptor beta chains drawn from one sample of a study of blood T cells in healthy people across ages. TCRdb passed the 5' RACE reads through MiXCR, listing each CDR3 protein once. The sample records 1,500,000 or so distinct CDR3 sequences, roughly 64% being singletons. The sequenced sample consisted of blood. The receptor source for this set is a man younger than 30 in good health. Each CDR3 is given with its conserved first and last residue. Each record gives: clone size, CDR3 length, D gene, V gene, J gene, CDR3 DNA, CDR3 protein. The D gene is left open where the match is weak. Not all rows give a size; the values are once, few, many and, for expanded clones, a class.

>.|13|TRBD1|TRBV18|TRBJ1-1
TGTGCCAGCCCACCGGACAGGGTCACTGAAGCTTTCTTT
CASPPDRVTEAFF
>.|17|TRBD2|TRBV20-1|TRBJ2-7
TGCAGTGCTAGAGTTGATTCTAGCGGGGCCATCTACAATGAGCAGTACTTC
CSARVDSSGAIYNEQYF
>once|16|TRBD1|TRBV7-9|TRBJ1-4
TGTGCCAGCACCGTGTGGACAGGGAATGTAAATGAAAAACTGTTTTTT
CASTVWTGNVNEKLFF
>.|18|.|TRBV3-1|TRBJ1-2
TGTGCCAGCAGCCAAGTAAGCAGGGGCACCCCAGCTAACTATGGCTACACCTTC
CASSQVSRGTPANYGYTF
>few|15|.|TRBV6-1|TRBJ2-7
TGTGCCAGCAGTGAAGTGACGGATAGCTCTTACGAGCAGTACTTC
CASSEVTDSSYEQYF
>.|14|.|TRBV20-1|TRBJ2-7
TGCAGTGCTGGAGAGCGGACAGCGTCCTACGAGCAGTACTTC
CSAGERTASYEQYF
>.|13|.|TRBV29-1|TRBJ2-5
TGCAGCGTTGAAGAGGGACTTGAAGAGACCCAGTACTTC
CSVEEGLEETQYF
>.|14|.|TRBV5-1|TRBJ1-2
TGCGCCAGCAGCAACCGGGGGCAGTCCGGTGGCTACACCTTC
CASSNRGQSGGYTF
>.|13|.|TRBV10-3|TRBJ1-4
TGTGCCATCAGTGCGGAAACTAATGAAAAACTGTTTTTT
CAISAETNEKLFF
>.|18|.|TRBV11-2|TRBJ1-6
TGTGCCAGCAGCCTCTACCTCCAGCCTAAGGGGTTGGATTCACCCCTCCACTTT
CASSLYLQPKGLDSPLHF
>.|15|TRBD1|TRBV4-3|TRBJ1-3
TGCGCCAGCAGCCAATTACAGGGGACTGGAAACACCATATATTTT
CASSQLQGTGNTIYF
>.|14|TRBD1|TRBV6-5|TRBJ2-7
TGTGCCAGCAGTCACCGGGACAGGGCAAACGAGCAGTACTTC
CASSHRDRANEQYF
>.|12|.|TRBV12-3/TRBV12-4|TRBJ1-1
TGTGCCAGCATTTCGACGTACACTGAAGCTTTCTTT
CASISTYTEAFF
>.|11|.|TRBV20-1|TRBJ2-5
TGCAGTGCTAGCCTCGTAGAAACCCAGTACTTC
CSASLVETQYF
>few|13|TRBD1|TRBV29-1|TRBJ2-5
TGCAGCGTTACCGGGACAGGATGGGAGACCCAGTACTTC
CSVTGTGWETQYF
>few|13|.|TRBV20-1|TRBJ2-7
TGCAGTGCTAGGAGTGCTTCTTACAACGAGCAGTACTTC
CSARSASYNEQYF
>.|17|.|TRBV6-2/TRBV6-3|TRBJ1-2
TGTGCCAGCAGTTACTCCCATCGACGGAGGGGATACTATGGCTACACCTTC
CASSYSHRRRGYYGYTF
>few|15|.|TRBV12-3/TRBV12-4|TRBJ2-7
TGTGCCAGCAGTTTAGTCGGCAGGCTAAGCTACGAGCAGTACTTC
CASSLVGRLSYEQYF
>.|14|.|TRBV6-1|TRBJ1-5
TGTGCCAGCAGTTCGAGGATGGGGGATCAGCCCCAGCATTTT
CASSSRMGDQPQHF
>.|15|TRBD2|TRBV2|TRBJ2-1
TGTGCCAGCAGTGGAAGGGGACTAGCGTCCGATGGGCAGTTCTTC
CASSGRGLASDGQFF
>few|13|.|TRBV29-1|TRBJ1-2
TGCAGCGTTGAAGATGAGTTTAACTATGGCTACACCTTC
CSVEDEFNYGYTF
>.|15|TRBD1|TRBV5-6|TRBJ1-2
TGTGTCAGCAGCTTAGCTCCGGGACAGGGTTATGGCTACACCTTC
CVSSLAPGQGYGYTF
>few|14|.|TRBV29-1|TRBJ1-2
TGCAGCGTGGGGGGCAGCAGGGGCCCCTATGGCTACACCTTC
CSVGGSRGPYGYTF
>few|15|TRBD1|TRBV4-3|TRBJ2-7
TGCGCCAGCAGCCCAAGGGTAGGACAGGGTGACGAGCAGTACTTC
CASSPRVGQGDEQYF
>.|13|.|TRBV12-3/TRBV12-4|TRBJ1-2
TGTGCCAGCAGGACAGGCGCCAGCGAGGGCTACATCTTC
CASRTGASEGYIF
>.|13|TRBD2|TRBV2|TRBJ2-2
TGTGCTAAGCGGGATTTGAACACCGGGGAGCTGTTTTTT
CAKRDLNTGELFF
>.|14|.|TRBV27|TRBJ2-7
TGTGCCAGCAGTCCCACGGGGGCCTTGGGCGAGCAGTACTTC
CASSPTGALGEQYF
>few|13|TRBD2|TRBV4-3|TRBJ2-3
TGCGCCAGCAGCCAGACTAGCGGGGGAACGCAGTATTTT
CASSQTSGGTQYF
>few|14|.|TRBV10-3|TRBJ1-6
TGTGCCATCAGTGACCCCCCGGGGAATTCACCCCTCCACTTT
CAISDPPGNSPLHF